Listed here are 16 T cell receptor beta chains from one sample, sequenced in a study of regulatory T cells in long-lasting Graves disease. Relying on iRepertoire HTBI primers and Arm-PCR of CDR3 regions, the team built TCR beta libraries. TCRdb recomputed calls from the multiplex PCR reads with MiXCR, one row per CDR3 protein. The table includes 250,000 to 300,000 distinct CDR3 sequences, approximately 18% detected once. Stated time point: newly diagnosed GD, antithyroid drugs for less than 3 months. From PBMCs, RNA was extracted and then used to make the TCR library. The same sample was also used in a study of T cells in Graves' hyperthyroidism and ophthalmopathy.

Material: peripheral blood mononuclear cells (PBMCs), obtained at new diagnosis, from a patient treated with antithyroid drugs. The receptors here all came from a woman aged 30 to 39 with Graves disease.

In this sample, this clonotype turned up many times. The genes are TRBV27 and TRBJ1-5; D perhaps matches TRBD1 (5 bases). Germline V gene data show CDR1 as MNHEY and CDR2 as SMNVEV (reference sequence). CDR3 size: 17 residues. V lost 0 bases and J 4 bases, leaving 16 bases between the germline ends. For the CDR3, the DNA is TGTGCCAGCAGTTTATCTAGGGACGGAATAGGGAATCAGCCCCAGCATTTT. Translated: CASSLSRDGIGNQPQHF.

Many counts were recorded for this clonotype. The gene calls are TRBV12-3 or TRBV12-4 and TRBJ2-3; 8 nucleotides line up with TRBD2. V gave up 5 bases and J gave up 4 bases; unmatched junction bases: 2. The length of the CDR3 is 13 residues. The CDR3 spells CASSRAGADTQYF. The CDR3 DNA reads TGTGCCAGCAGTAGAGCGGGGGCAGATACGCAGTATTTT.

This clonotype appeared a few times. The chain uses TRBV9 and TRBJ1-2; D may be TRBD1 (6 bases). The CDR3 totals 15 residues. Per the germline V gene, CDR1 is SGDLS and CDR2 is YYNGEE. V lost 0 bases and J lost 7, with 16 bases in between. The CDR3 loop reads CASSVGRGQYAGYTF. For the CDR3, the DNA is TGTGCCAGCAGCGTAGGACGAGGACAGTACGCTGGCTACACCTTC.

This clonotype was counted at least ten times. The gene calls are TRBV12-5 and TRBJ2-7, with 7 bases that match TRBD1. V gave up 0 bases and J gave up 3 bases; unmatched junction bases: 8. Germline V gene data show CDR1 as LGHNT and CDR2 as FRNRAP. The CDR3 totals 16 residues. In DNA, the CDR3 is TGTGCTAGTGGTTTGGTGTCAGGGGGTGTCAACTACGAGCAGTACTTC. Its protein is CASGLVSGGVNYEQYF. The complete variable domain, with remaining parts taken from reference TRBV12-5 and TRBJ2-7, reads DARVTQTPRHKVTEMGQEVTMRCQPILGHNTVFWYRQTMMQGLELLAYFRNRAPLDDSGMPKDRFSAEMPDATLATLKIQPSEPRDSAVYFCASGLVSGGVNYEQYFGPGTRLTVT.

This clonotype was counted between two and nine times. J is TRBJ2-7 and V is TRBV18, with D perhaps matching TRBD1 (6 bases). The germline V gene has CDR1 KGHSH and CDR2 LQKENI. V dropped 6 bases and J dropped 4 bases, with 13 bases sitting between them. This CDR3 is 13 amino acids long. DNA of the CDR3: TGTGCCAGCTCCCCGATGGGGGCGTACGAGCAGTACTTC. Its protein is CASSPMGAYEQYF.

This clonotype occurred many times. This chain uses TRBV6-5 with TRBJ1-4; the D is unclear. CDR3 length equals 15 residues. Per germline, CDR1 MNHEY and CDR2 SVGAGI. Trimming left V 1 base short and J 2 bases short, with 8 bases between. CDR3 sequence reads: CASSYFPGTNEKLFF. CDR3 bases: TGTGCCAGCAGTTACTTCCCCGGGACTAATGAAAAACTGTTTTTT.

This clonotype was picked up many times. The chain recombines TRBV12-3 or TRBV12-4 with TRBJ2-5; D ambiguous. With 6 bases removed from V and 5 bases from J, the gap between germline ends came to 22 bases. This CDR3 is 16 amino acids long. The CDR3 reads CASSASRQAERETQYF. CDR3 bases: TGTGCCAGCAGCGCCTCTAGGCAGGCCGAGAGGGAGACCCAGTACTTC.

In this sample, this clonotype turned up many times. The chain has TRBV20-1 and TRBJ2-1, with D possibly called TRBD1 or TRBD2 (6 bases each). V shed 3 bases and J shed 7 bases, with 19 bases lying between them. Looked up from germline, CDR1 is DFQATT and CDR2 is SNEGSKA (reference sequence). This CDR3 contains 15 residues. In DNA, the CDR3 is TGCAGTGCTAGTAGACCGGGGGCCTTTGGTAATGAGCAGTTCTTC. As protein: CSASRPGAFGNEQFF.

This clonotype has a count of ten or more. A read error may account for a junction end that differs from germline. The chain joins TRBV12-5 to TRBJ2-7; 8 nucleotides agree with TRBD1. CDR3 length: 13 residues. The germline V gene has CDR1 LGHNT and CDR2 FRNRAP. The chain's CDR3 is CASGGNRGSSVNF. CDR3 in DNA: TGTGCTAGTGGTGGTAACAGGGGGTCTTCTGTGAACTTC. The whole variable domain, remainder taken from reference TRBV12-5 and TRBJ2-7, is DARVTQTPRHKVTEMGQEVTMRCQPILGHNTVFWYRQTMMQGLELLAYFRNRAPLDDSGMPKDRFSAEMPDATLATLKIQPSEPRDSAVYFCASGGNRGSSVNFGPGTRLTVT.

The table lists this clonotype with a few counts. A far larger clone is just one base off, so this is likely a read error. The chain joins TRBV2 to TRBJ2-1; unclear D gene. The DNA end favors TRBJ2-5, so the J call may be wrong. The length of the CDR3 is 11 residues. The V gene's germline CDR1 is SNHLY and CDR2 FYNNEI. The CDR3 loop is CASSPEGTQYF. CDR3 sequence (DNA): TGTGCCAGCAGTCCTGAAGGGACCCAGTACTTC.

This clonotype was seen at least ten times. J is TRBJ1-1 and V is TRBV9; 7 positions match TRBD1. From germline, CDR1 is SGDLS and CDR2 YYNGEE. The CDR3 totals 14 residues. Trimming at V came to 2 bases and at J to 3 bases, leaving 4 bases not matched to a gene. The CDR3 DNA reads TGTGCCAGCAGCGTGACAGGGCGGGACACTGAAGCTTTCTTT. This codes for CASSVTGRDTEAFF.

This rearrangement joins TRBV18 to TRBJ1-2, with TRBD1 matching 9 bases. CDR3 length equals 15 residues. Per germline, CDR1 KGHSH and CDR2 LQKENI. J lost 4 bases, V lost 5 bases, and 8 bases had no gene match. DNA for the CDR3: TGTGCCAGCTCAGCAACAGGGGGCGCCGGCTATGGCTACACCTTC. It yields the protein CASSATGGAGYGYTF. Together with reference TRBV18 and TRBJ1-2, the CDR3 gives the full variable domain: NAGVMQNPRHLVRRRGQEARLRCSPMKGHSHVYWYRQLPEEGLKFMVYLQKENIIDESGMPKERFSAEFPKEGPSILRIQQVVRGDSAAYFCASSATGGAGYGYTFGSGTRLTVV.

This clonotype has at least ten counts. The chain has TRBV4-1 and TRBJ1-6; weak D call: TRBD1 (6 bases). Trimming cost V 2 bases and J 5 bases, with 10 bases left between them. The germline gives CDR1 MGHRA, CDR2 YSYEKL. The CDR3 totals 15 residues. The CDR3 DNA sequence: TGCGCCAGCAGCCAACCCTGGACAGATAATTCACCCCTCCACTTT. Its translation: CASSQPWTDNSPLHF.

This clonotype was seen a few times. Its ends do not fully match the called genes, so a read error is possible. The chain uses TRBV11-2 and TRBJ1-1, with a possible D match to TRBD1 (6 bases). This CDR3 has 13 amino acids. Looked up from germline, CDR1 is SGHAT and CDR2 is FQNNGV. CDR3 sequence reads: CASSSQGNTEASF. CDR3 DNA: TGTGCCAGCAGCTCCCAGGGGAACACTGAAGCTTCCTTT.

This clonotype appeared a single time. This probably arose from a read error, given a far larger clone one base away. The chain carries TRBV11-2 and TRBJ2-7; D possibly corresponds to TRBD1 (6 bases). The CDR3 is 15 amino acids. The V end was cut by 5 bases, the J end by 5 bases, with 19 bases between. The germline gives CDR1 SGHAT, CDR2 FQNNGV. CDR3 sequence: CASSHKNGYRDEQYF. The CDR3 region has the DNA TGTGCCAGCAGCCATAAAAACGGATACAGGGACGAGCAGTACTTC.

This clonotype was counted many times. V usage is TRBV7-2 and J usage is TRBJ2-7; 9 positions match TRBD1. Trimming at V came to 4 bases and at J to 3 bases, leaving 7 bases not matched to a gene. The CDR3 is 15 residues long. Germline lookup yields CDR1 SGHTA and CDR2 FQGNSA. The CDR3 reads CASSSTGTGSYEQYF. The CDR3 nucleotides are TGTGCCAGCAGCTCAACCGGGACAGGGAGCTACGAGCAGTACTTC. Based on the CDR3 plus reference TRBV7-2 and TRBJ2-7, the full variable domain is GAGVSQSPSNKVTEKGKDVELRCDPISGHTALYWYRQSLGQGLEFLIYFQGNSAPDKSGLPSDRFSAERTGGSVSTLTIQRTQQEDSAVYLCASSSTGTGSYEQYFGPGTRLTVT.